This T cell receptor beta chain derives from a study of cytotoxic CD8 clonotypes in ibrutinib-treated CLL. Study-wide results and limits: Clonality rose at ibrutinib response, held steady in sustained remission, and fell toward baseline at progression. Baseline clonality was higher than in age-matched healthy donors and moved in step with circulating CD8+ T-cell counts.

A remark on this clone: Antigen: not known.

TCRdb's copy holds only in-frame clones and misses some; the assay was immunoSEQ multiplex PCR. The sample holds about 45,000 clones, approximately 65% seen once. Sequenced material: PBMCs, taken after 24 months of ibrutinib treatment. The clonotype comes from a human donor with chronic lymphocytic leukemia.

CDR3 loop: CASSPEAASGGMGTDTQYF. As DNA, the CDR3 is TGTGCCAGCAGCCCGGAGGCGGCTAGCGGGGGGATGGGCACAGATACGCAGTATTTT. This chain connects TRBV13 to TRBJ2-3, with 11 bases that match TRBD2. The germline gives CDR1 PRHDT, CDR2 FYEKMQ (reference sequence). After removal of 5 bases from V and 1 base from J, the junction contained 14 bases not matched to a gene. The CDR3 totals 19 residues.